Following are 13 T cell receptor beta chains from one sample sequenced in a study of blood T cell repertoires in COVID-19 (dated by TCRdb to about 2020). Library generation was performed with the immunoSEQ multiplex PCR assay. TCRdb limited this immuneACCESS table to in-frame rearrangements with V and J called. A share of clones is missing; checked studies link under half to unresolved V genes, and the rest is unexplained. The sample includes about 81,000 clones, with 70% to 85% observed a single time. Of the sample, 10% to 15% falls within the top ten clones. Sequenced sample: peripheral blood. The receptor source for this set is a human donor in a cohort sampled during active COVID-19.

This chain connects TRBV6-5 to TRBJ2-7; 8 positions match TRBD2. Germline values: CDR1 MNHEY, CDR2 SVGAGI. J lost 7 bases, V lost 2 bases, and 7 bases had no gene match. CDR3 length equals 14 residues. CDR3 DNA: TGTGCCAGCAGTTACAGACGGGGGGGCCTTGAGCAGTACTTC. Translated: CASSYRRGGLEQYF.

This sequence joins TRBV7-8 and TRBJ2-5; 7 nucleotides line up with TRBD2. CDR1 is SGHVS, CDR2 FQNEAQ, per germline. V dropped 2 bases and J dropped 1; count of bases not matched to a gene: 4. This CDR3 is 15 amino acids long. The CDR3 region is CASSLWGTTQETQYF. As DNA, the CDR3 is TGTGCCAGCAGCTTATGGGGGACTACCCAAGAGACCCAGTACTTC.

This chain joins TRBV2 and TRBJ1-1, with D tentatively TRBD1 (6 bases). Germline-derived CDR1 and CDR2 are SNHLY and FYNNEI. The germline V and J ends were trimmed by 8 bases and 0 bases, with 10 bases remaining between them. The CDR3 has 13 amino acids. CDR3 region: CASAQGMNTEAFF. The CDR3 bases are TGTGCCAGCGCCCAGGGGATGAACACTGAAGCTTTCTTT. The entire variable domain, with the rest obtained from reference TRBV2 and TRBJ1-1, is as follows: EPEVTQTPSHQVTQMGQEVILRCVPISNHLYFYWYRQILGQKVEFLVSFYNNEISEKSEIFDDQFSVERPDGSNFTLKIRSTKLEDSAMYFCASAQGMNTEAFFGQGTRLTVV.

V usage is TRBV7-9 and J usage is TRBJ1-5; no firm D call. CDR3 length equals 13 residues. Per germline, CDR1 SEHNR and CDR2 FQNEAQ (reference sequence). Trimming shortened V by 1 base and J by 4 bases, and 5 bases separated the two germline ends. CDR3 sequence: CASSLDGNQPQHF. The CDR3 DNA follows: TGTGCCAGCAGCTTAGACGGGAATCAGCCCCAGCATTTT.

This clone was found a few times. This chain links TRBV5-1 with TRBJ2-3, with D possibly matching TRBD2 (5 bases). This CDR3 region has 13 residues. CDR1 and CDR2 from the germline V gene are SGHRS and YFSETQ. V dropped 4 bases and J dropped 3 bases, with 9 bases sitting between them. The CDR3, as DNA: TGCGCCAGCAGCCTCCGGGGTACAGATACGCAGTATTTT. Encoded protein: CASSLRGTDTQYF.

The chain joins TRBV11-2 to TRBJ1-2; D is uncertain. From germline, CDR1 is SGHAT and CDR2 FQNNGV. The CDR3 covers 14 residues. V dropped 2 bases and J dropped 5 bases, with 12 bases sitting between them. The CDR3 sequence is CASSLQLPGYGYTF. DNA for the CDR3: TGTGCCAGCAGCTTACAGCTTCCGGGGTATGGCTACACCTTC.

The gene calls are TRBV11-2 and TRBJ2-7, with D possibly TRBD2 on 6 matching bases. The germline V gene encodes CDR1 SGHAT and CDR2 FQNNGV. The V gene lost 5 bases and the J gene lost 2 bases, with 10 bases spanning the gap. The CDR3 sequence is 13 residues long. DNA of the CDR3: TGTGCCAGCAGCAGAGCGGGCACCTACGAGCAGTACTTC. Translation gives CASSRAGTYEQYF.

The CDR3 bases are TGCGCCAGCAGCTCCCCAGGGGGACAGGTGAACACTGAAGCTTTCTTT. The encoded protein is CASSSPGGQVNTEAFF. The V gene is TRBV5-1, the J gene TRBJ1-1, with 8 bases identical to TRBD1. With V trimmed by 3 bases and J by 0 bases, 7 bases remained unmatched. The CDR3 is 16 amino acids. CDR1 and CDR2 from the germline V gene are SGHRS and YFSETQ. Variable domain in full (rest from reference TRBV5-1 and TRBJ1-1): KAGVTQTPRYLIKTRGQQVTLSCSPISGHRSVSWYQQTPGQGLQFLFEYFSETQRNKGNFPGRFSGRQFSNSRSEMNVSTLELGDSALYLCASSSPGGQVNTEAFFGQGTRLTVV.

This sequence joins TRBV5-1 and TRBJ2-7; D perhaps matches TRBD1 (6 bases). Trimming shortened V by 3 bases and J by 2 bases, and 12 bases separated the two germline ends. This CDR3 has 14 residues. CDR1 SGHRS and CDR2 YFSETQ come from the germline V gene. The CDR3 nucleotides read TGCGCCAGCAGCTCGGCCCCAGGGGCCTACGAGCAGTACTTC. This encodes CASSSAPGAYEQYF.

This CDR3 is CASSRETSNQPQHF. CDR3 DNA: TGTGCCAGCAGCCGGGAGACGAGCAATCAGCCCCAGCATTTT. The chain carries TRBV27 and TRBJ1-5; no clear D gene. Deletions cut 6 bases from V and 1 base from J, with 10 bases between. The CDR3 extends over 14 amino acids. Germline values: CDR1 MNHEY, CDR2 SMNVEV (reference sequence).

This clone was detected once. The chain employs TRBV6-5 and TRBJ2-7; 8 bases line up with TRBD1. CDR1 MNHEY and CDR2 SVGAGI come from the germline V gene. The CDR3 has 15 residues. J lost 6 bases, V lost 6 bases, and 13 bases had no gene match. CDR3 DNA sequence: TGTGCCAGCAGCCGTCATTTACCACAGGGGGGCGAGCAGTACTTC. It is translated as CASSRHLPQGGEQYF.

The chain couples TRBV11-2 to TRBJ2-1, with TRBD2 identical over 8 bases. The J segment lost 7 bases and the V segment lost 8 bases, leaving 10 bases of the junction unmatched. Germline V gene data show CDR1 as SGHAT and CDR2 as FQNNGV. This CDR3 region has 14 residues. The CDR3 DNA reads as TGTGCCAGCGAGCGGGGGCCCACGGGTAATGAGCAGTTCTTC. Translated, it gives CASERGPTGNEQFF.

The chain links TRBV30 to TRBJ1-2; D gene unclear. The CDR3 contains 15 residues. V dropped 1 base and J dropped 4 bases, with 16 bases sitting between them. CDR1 and CDR2 from the germline V gene are GTSNPN and SVGIG (reference sequence). The CDR3 sequence: CAWSDAGISGYGYTF. The CDR3 coding sequence is TGTGCCTGGAGTGACGCCGGGATTTCTGGCTATGGCTACACCTTC.